The 14 T cell receptor beta chains below all came from one sample that was sequenced in a study of T cell repertoires in aging, cancer and after chemotherapy. A mixed TRB-A/B primer pool amplified rearranged TRB by multiplex touch-down PCR. A single record per CDR3 protein comes from TCRdb applying MiXCR to the multiplex PCR reads. The sample includes about 19,000 distinct CDR3 sequences, less than 45% of them seen just once. TCR beta rearrangements were amplified from peripheral blood genomic DNA. The sequenced material came from blood. The receptors derive from a human donor with a solid tumor.

The chain is built from TRBV6-5 and TRBJ1-2; TRBD1 aligns across 7 bases. The CDR3 totals 16 residues. Germline trimming cut 5 bases from V and 4 bases from J; bases unmatched to any gene: 13. The germline gives CDR1 MNHEY, CDR2 SVGAGI. The CDR3: CASSRQGKSGSYGYTF. Here the CDR3 DNA reads TGTGCCAGCAGTAGACAGGGAAAAAGTGGGTCCTATGGCTACACCTTC.

In DNA form, the CDR3 reads TGTGCCAGCAGTTCCGAAGAAGGCGCTGGAAACACCATATATTTT. It specifies CASSSEEGAGNTIYF. This chain connects TRBV28 to TRBJ1-3; D remains unclear. The germline V and J ends were trimmed by 4 bases and 2 bases, with 12 bases remaining between them. CDR1 MDHEN and CDR2 SYDVKM come from the germline V gene. The CDR3 contains 15 residues.

The chain employs TRBV7-6 and TRBJ2-2; D is possibly TRBD1 (6 bases). The V and J ends lost 2 bases and 8 bases respectively, with 18 bases between them. Per germline, CDR1 SGHVS and CDR2 FNYEAQ. This CDR3 is 16 amino acids long. CDR3 loop: CASSLRTGDNGGELFF. Here the CDR3 DNA reads TGTGCCAGCAGCTTAAGGACCGGGGACAACGGGGGGGAGCTGTTTTTT.

This clonotype came up a few times. The chain uses TRBV7-9 and TRBJ1-6; 7 nucleotides line up with TRBD1. V shed 7 bases and J 4 bases; nucleotides not matched to a gene: 7. CDR1 is SEHNR and CDR2 is FQNEAQ in the germline V gene (reference sequence). The length of the CDR3 is 15 residues. The CDR3 DNA reads TGTGCCAGCACCCCTCAGGGGGGATATAATTCACCCCTCCACTTT. Translated: CASTPQGGYNSPLHF.

This clonotype is medium-sized (0.01 to 0.1%) by share. The chain is built from TRBV19 and TRBJ2-2, with D hard to call. The CDR3 loop spans 16 amino acids. Trimming took 2 bases from V and 0 from J, leaving 10 bases between them. CDR1 and CDR2 from the germline V gene are LNHDA and SQIVND (reference sequence). CDR3 sequence (DNA): TGTGCCAGTAGTATATTAGGCACGACGAACACCGGGGAGCTGTTTTTT. Its translation is CASSILGTTNTGELFF. The whole variable domain, remainder taken from reference TRBV19 and TRBJ2-2, is DGGITQSPKYLFRKEGQNVTLSCEQNLNHDAMYWYRQDPGQGLRLIYYSQIVNDFQKGDIAEGYSVSREKKESFPLTVTSAQKNPTAFYLCASSILGTTNTGELFFGEGSRLTVL.

The chain has TRBV25-1 and TRBJ1-2, with TRBD1 identical over 8 bases. CDR1 is MGHDK and CDR2 is SYGVNS in the germline V gene. This CDR3 contains 13 residues. J lost 6 bases, V lost 3 bases, and 3 bases had no gene match. CDR3 loop: CASSDMGQDGYTF. For the CDR3, the DNA is TGTGCCAGCAGTGATATGGGACAGGATGGCTACACCTTC.

This rearrangement joins TRBV12-3 or TRBV12-4 to TRBJ2-1; 10 nucleotides line up with TRBD2. CDR3 size: 14 residues. V shed 8 bases and J 7 bases; nucleotides not matched to a gene: 8. DNA for the CDR3: TGTGCCAGCCGAGATAGCGGGAGGTATAATGAGCAGTTCTTC. Its protein product is CASRDSGRYNEQFF.

In its sample, this clonotype was seen a few times. The rearrangement joins TRBV6-2 or TRBV6-3 to TRBJ2-3, with TRBD2 matching 7 bases. This CDR3 is 15 amino acids long. The V segment lost 6 bases and the J segment 2 bases; nucleotides outside the gene matches: 8. The germline V gene encodes CDR1 MNHEY and CDR2 SVGEGT. CDR3 in amino acids: CASSWGGPPTDTQYF. DNA of the CDR3: TGTGCCAGCAGCTGGGGAGGGCCCCCCACAGATACGCAGTATTTT.

This clonotype was seen more than once but under ten times. The rearrangement joins TRBV5-4 to TRBJ1-4; a possible D gene is TRBD1 (6 bases). Trimming shortened V by 0 bases and J by 4 bases, and 7 bases separated the two germline ends. The V gene's germline CDR1 is SGHNT and CDR2 YYREEE (reference sequence). The CDR3 contains 14 residues. The CDR3 sequence is CASSLDRVNEKLFF. CDR3 coding DNA: TGTGCCAGCAGCTTGGACAGGGTTAATGAAAAACTGTTTTTT. Supplemented by reference TRBV5-4 and TRBJ1-4, the full variable domain reads ETGVTQSPTHLIKTRGQQVTLRCSSQSGHNTVSWYQQALGQGPQFIFQYYREEENGRGNFPPRFSGLQFPNYSSELNVNALELDDSALYLCASSLDRVNEKLFFGSGTQLSVL.

The chain is built from TRBV27 and TRBJ1-5, with a tentative D call TRBD1 (6 bases). The CDR3 length is 13 residues. V lost 7 bases to trimming and J lost 4 bases, with 11 bases between them. Germline CDR1 reads MNHEY; CDR2 reads SMNVEV (reference sequence). The CDR3 loop reads CASTQGGNQPQHF. The CDR3 bases are TGTGCCAGCACCCAAGGGGGAAATCAGCCCCAGCATTTT.

This clonotype was detected only a few times. The CDR3 sequence: CASSRTGEIYNEQFF. CDR3 nucleotide sequence: TGTGCCAGCTCACGGACAGGGGAGATTTACAATGAGCAGTTCTTC. The rearrangement links TRBV18 to TRBJ2-1; TRBD1 aligns across 9 bases. This CDR3 is built from 15 residues. CDR1 KGHSH and CDR2 LQKENI come from the germline V gene. Losses at the gene ends were 4 bases for V and 4 bases for J; bases not matched to a gene: 5.

This rearrangement joins TRBV14 to TRBJ1-2, with D maybe TRBD1 (5 bases). Germline V gene data show CDR1 as SGHDN and CDR2 as FVKESK. The CDR3 runs to 13 residues. Trimming left V 4 bases short and J 2 bases short, with 8 bases between. In DNA, the CDR3 is TGTGCCAGCAGCCGGCGGGGGAACTATGGCTACACCTTC. Translating gives CASSRRGNYGYTF.

The V gene is TRBV6-5, the J gene TRBJ1-2; D not certain. V gave up 2 bases and J gave up 8 bases, with 18 bases separating them. The CDR3 spans 15 residues. From germline, CDR1 is MNHEY and CDR2 SVGAGI. CDR3 DNA sequence: TGTGCCAGCAGTTACGCCCGCTCAGGCCTCTGGGGCTACACCTTC. Amino acids: CASSYARSGLWGYTF.

This clonotype was counted between two and nine times. The V call is TRBV18, the J call TRBJ2-5; D is uncertain. Looked up from germline, CDR1 is KGHSH and CDR2 is LQKENI. The CDR3 is made up of 13 amino acids. Between the trimmed V and J ends, which lost 0 bases and 5 bases, there was a span of 7 bases. CDR3 sequence: CASSPPLVETQYF. CDR3 in DNA: TGTGCCAGCTCACCACCGCTAGTGGAGACCCAGTACTTC. The whole variable domain, filled in from reference TRBV18 and TRBJ2-5, reads NAGVMQNPRHLVRRRGQEARLRCSPMKGHSHVYWYRQLPEEGLKFMVYLQKENIIDESGMPKERFSAEFPKEGPSILRIQQVVRGDSAAYFCASSPPLVETQYFGPGTRLLVL.